This T cell receptor (beta chain) was recovered during a study of blood T cell repertoires in COVID-19. V shed 4 bases, J shed 3 bases, and the junction held 1 base outside the gene matches. Germline V CDR1 and CDR2: LGHNA, YNFKEQ. The CDR3 runs 13 residues. This table comes from immunoSEQ multiplex PCR, and its TCRdb copy is limited to in-frame clones, with some not included. The sample comprises 160,000 or so clones, around 80% of which are singletons, and 6.5% to 8% rests with the top ten. The receptor was derived from a man in his 70s with active or convalescent COVID-19. The sequencing sample was made of peripheral blood. J is TRBJ2-3 and V is TRBV4-2, with 7 bases aligning to TRBD1. The CDR3 nucleotides read TGTGCCAGCAGCCCACAGGGGACAGATACGCAGTATTTT. It codes for CASSPQGTDTQYF.